This TCR beta chain originates from a study of vaccination and CD4 T cells after COVID-19. Study in general: Ranging from 14 to 241, the interval between dose two and post-vaccine sampling had a median of approximately 70 days.

Cultured CD4+ T-cell DNA underwent Oncomine TCR Beta short-read sequencing. TCRdb re-called the PCR reads with MiXCR, one entry per CDR3 protein. The table includes 7,000 to 9,000 distinct CDR3 sequences, 53% detected once. Treatment indicated: roughly nine-day PBMC culture with coronavirus spike peptide pools or control peptides (ViraFEST assay). One should note that the unexposed donor's CD4+ T cells were collected before the COVID-19 pandemic (2011-2018). On this clonotype: Its cognate antigen is unknown.

J lost 7 bases, V lost 5 bases, and 8 bases had no gene match. Germline CDR1 DFQATT, CDR2 SNEGSKA (reference sequence). CDR3 length: 14 residues. The J gene is TRBJ1-3, the V gene TRBV20-1; 10 bases fit TRBD1. The receptor was derived from a human donor in good health. The sequenced material came from CD4+ T cells from blood, cultured in vitro. The CDR3, as DNA: TGCAGTGCTGGAGGGGGACAGGGGAGTAACACCATATATTTT. It encodes CSAGGGQGSNTIYF.